Listed here are 18 T cell receptor beta chains from one sample, sequenced in a study of T cells after yellow fever vaccination. TCRdb redid the calling of the 5' RACE reads with MiXCR, one entry per CDR3 protein. The data show roughly 330,000 distinct CDR3 sequences, 6.8% seen once. The sequenced sample was PBMCs, obtained roughly 46 days after the first yellow fever vaccination. The receptors derive from a man aged 18-30 years who received the YFV17D yellow fever vaccine.

This clonotype was detected only a few times. The V gene is TRBV12-3 or TRBV12-4, the J gene TRBJ1-1; D not resolved. This CDR3 is built from 11 residues. The germline V and J ends were trimmed by 1 base and 7 bases, with 4 bases remaining between them. CDR3 coding DNA: TGTGCCAGCAGTTTAGACGGTGAAGCTTTCTTT. The encoded protein is CASSLDGEAFF.

This clonotype was seen only a few times. The chain recombines TRBV12-3 or TRBV12-4 with TRBJ1-3; D is unresolved. This CDR3 spans 12 amino acids. V was cut by 5 bases and J by 7 bases, with 9 bases left in between. The CDR3 sequence: CASSPSRNTIYF. The CDR3 nucleotides are TGTGCCAGCAGTCCCTCCCGGAACACCATATATTTT.

This clonotype has a handful of counts. The chain carries TRBV7-2 and TRBJ2-2; 7 bases are a match to TRBD1. The germline V gene encodes CDR1 SGHTA and CDR2 FQGNSA. The CDR3 spans 14 residues. J lost 7 bases, V lost 5 bases, and 7 bases had no gene match. As DNA, the CDR3 is TGTGCCAGCAGCCCGCTGACAGGGAGCGGGGAGCTGTTTTTT. Translating gives CASSPLTGSGELFF. The full variable domain, its missing parts supplied by reference TRBV7-2 and TRBJ2-2, is GAGVSQSPSNKVTEKGKDVELRCDPISGHTALYWYRQSLGQGLEFLIYFQGNSAPDKSGLPSDRFSAERTGGSVSTLTIQRTQQEDSAVYLCASSPLTGSGELFFGEGSRLTVL.

This clonotype was seen at least ten times. The CDR3 here is CASSPDRGTMNTEAFF. In nucleotides, the CDR3 is TGTGCCAGCTCTCCTGACAGGGGAACCATGAACACTGAAGCTTTCTTT. The rearrangement links TRBV18 to TRBJ1-1; 8 nucleotides line up with TRBD1. The CDR3 loop spans 16 amino acids. Germline V gene sequence: CDR1 KGHSH, CDR2 LQKENI. Losses at the gene ends were 6 bases for V and 0 bases for J; bases not matched to a gene: 9.

The chain combines TRBV7-2 with TRBJ1-3; D gene unclear. Deletions cut 3 bases from V and 3 bases from J, with 15 bases between. The CDR3 has 16 amino acids. Germline V CDR1 and CDR2: SGHTA, FQGNSA. This chain's CDR3 is CASSFNAPRGGNTIYF. The CDR3 coding sequence is TGTGCCAGCAGCTTTAACGCTCCCAGAGGTGGAAACACCATATATTTT.

This clonotype was picked up a small number of times. The chain has TRBV7-2 and TRBJ2-1; D remains unclear. Germline CDR1 and CDR2: SGHTA and FQGNSA. The CDR3 extends over 16 amino acids. V gave up 1 base and J gave up 3 bases, with 13 bases separating them. CDR3 in amino acids: CASSLELTPLYNEQFF. The CDR3, as DNA: TGTGCCAGCAGCTTAGAGTTGACACCCCTCTACAATGAGCAGTTCTTC.

This clonotype was observed many times. V and J are TRBV30 and TRBJ2-4; D may be TRBD1 (5 bases). Germline lookup yields CDR1 GTSNPN and CDR2 SVGIG (reference sequence). Trimming cost V 0 bases and J 6 bases, with 12 bases left between them. The CDR3 has 14 amino acids. The CDR3 sequence is CAWSVGQGGNIQYF. The CDR3, as DNA: TGTGCCTGGAGTGTGGGCCAGGGTGGAAACATTCAGTACTTC.

Only a few counts were recorded for this clonotype. This chain links TRBV7-6 with TRBJ2-1, with TRBD2 as a possible D gene (6 bases). Germline V CDR1 and CDR2: SGHVS, FNYEAQ. Trimming stripped 0 bases from V and 5 bases from J, with 14 bases between. The CDR3 totals 16 residues. The CDR3 nucleotides read TGTGCCAGCAGCTTAGCGGGCGGGACTGGACACAATGAGCAGTTCTTC. It is translated as CASSLAGGTGHNEQFF.

V and J are TRBV7-9 and TRBJ2-1; D remains unclear. V lost 7 bases to trimming and J lost 0 bases, with 7 bases between them. The CDR3 sequence is 13 residues long. From germline, CDR1 is SEHNR and CDR2 FQNEAQ (reference sequence). This CDR3 reads CASTPDSYNEQFF. The CDR3 DNA is TGTGCCAGCACCCCAGACTCCTACAATGAGCAGTTCTTC.

This clonotype was observed many times. The chain has TRBV7-9 and TRBJ1-4; maybe TRBD1 (6 bases). Trimming stripped 6 bases from V and 5 bases from J, with 16 bases between. The CDR3 extends over 15 amino acids. CDR1 SEHNR and CDR2 FQNEAQ come from the germline V gene (reference sequence). DNA for the CDR3: TGTGCCAGCAGACCCCGGGGCAGGGGAAATGAAAAACTGTTTTTT. Translation gives CASRPRGRGNEKLFF.

This clonotype was observed a handful of times. J is TRBJ2-3 and V is TRBV11-1; D call uncertain. The germline V gene encodes CDR1 SGHAT and CDR2 FQDESV (reference sequence). V shed 4 bases and J shed 1 base, with 27 bases lying between them. The CDR3 spans 20 residues. The CDR3 spells CASSSILVGGIPVGTDTQYF. The CDR3 DNA follows: TGTGCCAGCAGCTCCATCCTCGTGGGCGGAATTCCGGTGGGCACAGATACGCAGTATTTT. Supplemented by reference TRBV11-1 and TRBJ2-3, the full variable domain reads EAEVAQSPRYKITEKSQAVAFWCDPISGHATLYWYRQILGQGPELLVQFQDESVVDDSQLPKDRFSAERLKGVDSTLKIQPAELGDSAMYLCASSSILVGGIPVGTDTQYFGPGTRLTVL.

The rearrangement links TRBV3-1 to TRBJ1-2; 8 nucleotides line up with TRBD1. The germline gives CDR1 LGHDT, CDR2 YNNKEL (reference sequence). Trimming took 0 bases from V and 3 from J; bases not matched to a gene: 15. The CDR3 consists of 19 residues. CDR3 in DNA: TGTGCCAGCAGCCAAGATGAACGATCGTGGGACAGGTTAGACTATGGCTACACCTTC. As protein: CASSQDERSWDRLDYGYTF.

V is TRBV20-1 and J is TRBJ1-5; 7 bases agree with TRBD1. J lost 1 base, V lost 4 bases, and 16 bases had no gene match. This CDR3 contains 18 residues. Looked up from germline, CDR1 is DFQATT and CDR2 is SNEGSKA (reference sequence). CDR3 sequence: CSANSGRGSLLSNQPQHF. For the CDR3, the DNA is TGCAGTGCTAACTCGGGCAGGGGGTCACTTCTGAGCAATCAGCCCCAGCATTTT.

This sequence joins TRBV7-2 and TRBJ2-5, with D perhaps TRBD2 (7 bases). Germline loops: CDR1 SGHTA, CDR2 FQGNSA. This CDR3 has 15 residues. V was pared by 6 bases and J by 2 bases, with 16 bases between. The CDR3 loop is CASRGGRGLQETQYF. In DNA form, the CDR3 reads TGTGCCAGCAGGGGAGGGCGGGGGCTACAAGAGACCCAGTACTTC.

In its sample, this clonotype was seen once. V gene TRBV12-3 or TRBV12-4 combines with J gene TRBJ2-3; possible D gene TRBD1, 5 bases. The CDR3 is 11 residues long. V was shortened by 6 bases and J by 14 bases, with 15 bases between the two germline ends. In DNA form, the CDR3 reads TGTGCCAGCAGCAACCCAGGGCCGCGGTATTTT. Residues: CASSNPGPRYF.

This clonotype was recorded many times. The chain combines TRBV7-2 with TRBJ1-1, with unresolved D. From germline, CDR1 is SGHTA and CDR2 FQGNSA. Trimming cost V 3 bases and J 2 bases, with 10 bases left between them. The CDR3 has 14 residues. The DNA for the CDR3 is TGTGCCAGCAGCTTTGTATATTCAAACACTGAAGCTTTCTTT. It encodes CASSFVYSNTEAFF.

The CDR3 nucleotides read TGTGCCAGCAGATGCATCACTAGCGGGGAACACCCGAACACCGGGGAGCTGTTTTTT. Translating it yields CASRCITSGEHPNTGELFF. V and J are TRBV6-1 and TRBJ2-2, with 10 bases aligning to TRBD2. The CDR3 spans 19 residues. The germline CDR1 and CDR2 sequences are MNHNS and SASEGT. After removal of 6 bases from V and 0 bases from J, the junction contained 13 bases not matched to a gene.

A few counts support this clonotype. The V and J genes are TRBV6-2 or TRBV6-3 and TRBJ2-2; D is undetermined. This CDR3 comprises 14 residues. Germline CDR1 MNHEY, CDR2 SVGEGT. The V end was cut by 6 bases, the J end by 1 base, with 9 bases between. CDR3 sequence (DNA): TGTGCCAGCAGACACATTGGGAACACCGGGGAGCTGTTTTTT. Protein: CASRHIGNTGELFF.